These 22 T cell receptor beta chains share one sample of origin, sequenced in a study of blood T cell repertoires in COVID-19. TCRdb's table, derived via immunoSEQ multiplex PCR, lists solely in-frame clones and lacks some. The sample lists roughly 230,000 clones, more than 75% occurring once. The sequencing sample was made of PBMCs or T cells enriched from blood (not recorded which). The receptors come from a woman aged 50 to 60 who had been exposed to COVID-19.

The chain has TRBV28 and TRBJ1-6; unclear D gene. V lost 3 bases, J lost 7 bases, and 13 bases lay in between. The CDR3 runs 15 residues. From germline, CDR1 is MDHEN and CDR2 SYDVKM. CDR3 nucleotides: TGTGCCAGCAGTTTTCGGGGAGATTGGAATTCACCCCTCCACTTT. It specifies CASSFRGDWNSPLHF.

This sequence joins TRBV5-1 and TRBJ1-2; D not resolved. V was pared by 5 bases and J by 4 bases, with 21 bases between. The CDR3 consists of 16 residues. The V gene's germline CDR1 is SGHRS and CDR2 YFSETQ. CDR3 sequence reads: CASSLGLPARAYGYTF. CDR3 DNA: TGCGCCAGCAGTCTAGGACTGCCCGCGCGGGCCTATGGCTACACCTTC.

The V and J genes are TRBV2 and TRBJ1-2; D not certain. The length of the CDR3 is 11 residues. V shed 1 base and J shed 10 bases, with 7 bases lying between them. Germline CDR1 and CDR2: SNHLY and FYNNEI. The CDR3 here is CASSEDTSYTF. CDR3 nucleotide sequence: TGTGCCAGCAGTGAAGATACTTCCTACACCTTC.

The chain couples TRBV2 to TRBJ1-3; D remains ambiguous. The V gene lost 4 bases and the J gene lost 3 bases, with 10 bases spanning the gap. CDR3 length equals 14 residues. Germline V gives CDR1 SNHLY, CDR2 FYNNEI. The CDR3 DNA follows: TGTGCCAGCAGTGGGGCTCCTTATGGAAACACCATATATTTT. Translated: CASSGAPYGNTIYF.

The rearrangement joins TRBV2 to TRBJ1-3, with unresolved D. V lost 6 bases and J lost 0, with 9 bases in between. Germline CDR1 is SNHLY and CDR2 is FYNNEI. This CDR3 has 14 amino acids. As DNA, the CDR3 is TGTGCCAGCAGGGCTACAGCCTCTGGAAACACCATATATTTT. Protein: CASRATASGNTIYF.

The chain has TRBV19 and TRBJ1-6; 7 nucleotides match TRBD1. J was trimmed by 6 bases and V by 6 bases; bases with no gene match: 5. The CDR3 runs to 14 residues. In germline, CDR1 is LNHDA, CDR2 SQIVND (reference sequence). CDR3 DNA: TGTGCCAGTAGGGGGGACAGCCCTAATTCACCCCTCCACTTT. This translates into CASRGDSPNSPLHF.

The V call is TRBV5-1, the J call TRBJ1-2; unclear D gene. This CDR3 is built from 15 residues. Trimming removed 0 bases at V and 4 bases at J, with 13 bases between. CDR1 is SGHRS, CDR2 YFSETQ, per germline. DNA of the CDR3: TGCGCCAGCAGCTTGGGATTGACACGGCCCTATGGCTACACCTTC. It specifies CASSLGLTRPYGYTF.

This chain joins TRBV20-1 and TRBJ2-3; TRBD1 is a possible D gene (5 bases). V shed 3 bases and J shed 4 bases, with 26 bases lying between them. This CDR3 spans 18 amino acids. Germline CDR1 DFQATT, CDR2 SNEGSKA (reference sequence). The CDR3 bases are TGCAGTGCTAGTACCCCCAATCTAGGGGATGCAAGGGCAGATACGCAGTATTTT. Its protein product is CSASTPNLGDARADTQYF.

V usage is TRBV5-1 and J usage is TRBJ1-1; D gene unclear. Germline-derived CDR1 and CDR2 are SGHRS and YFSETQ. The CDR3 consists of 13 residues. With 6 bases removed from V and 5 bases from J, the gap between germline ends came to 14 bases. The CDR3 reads CASKRGWETEAFF. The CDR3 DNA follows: TGCGCCAGCAAGCGGGGATGGGAAACTGAAGCTTTCTTT.

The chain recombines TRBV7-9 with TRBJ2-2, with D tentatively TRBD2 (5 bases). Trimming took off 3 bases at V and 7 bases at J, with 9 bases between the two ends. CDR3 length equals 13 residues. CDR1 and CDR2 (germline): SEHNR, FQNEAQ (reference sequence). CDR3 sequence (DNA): TGTGCCAGCAGCTTCGAGGGAATCGGGGAGCTGTTTTTT. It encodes CASSFEGIGELFF.

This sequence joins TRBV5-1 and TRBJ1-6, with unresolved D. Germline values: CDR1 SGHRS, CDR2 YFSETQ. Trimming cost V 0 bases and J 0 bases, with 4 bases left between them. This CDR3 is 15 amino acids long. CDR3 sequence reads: CASSLVSSYNSPLHF. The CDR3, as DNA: TGCGCCAGCAGCTTGGTGAGCTCCTATAATTCACCCCTCCACTTT.

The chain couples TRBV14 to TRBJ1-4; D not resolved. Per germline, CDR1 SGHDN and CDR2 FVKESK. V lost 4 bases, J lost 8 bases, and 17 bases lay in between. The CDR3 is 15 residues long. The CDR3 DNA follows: TGTGCCAGCAGCCTAGGTGGACTTGGTCGGGAAAAACTGTTTTTT. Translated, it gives CASSLGGLGREKLFF.

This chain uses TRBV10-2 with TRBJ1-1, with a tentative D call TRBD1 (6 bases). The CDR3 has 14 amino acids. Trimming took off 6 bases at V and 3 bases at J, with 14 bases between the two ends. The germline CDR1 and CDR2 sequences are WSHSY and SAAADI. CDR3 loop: CASSPDRFYTEAFF. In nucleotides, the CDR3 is TGCGCCAGCAGCCCGGACAGATTTTACACTGAAGCTTTCTTT.

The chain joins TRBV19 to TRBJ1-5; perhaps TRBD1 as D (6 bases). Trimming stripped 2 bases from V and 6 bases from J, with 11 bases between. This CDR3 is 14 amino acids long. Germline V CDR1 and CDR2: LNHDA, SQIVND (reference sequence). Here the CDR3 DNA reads TGTGCCAGTAGTATAAGCCAGGGGACTCAGCCCCAGCATTTT. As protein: CASSISQGTQPQHF.

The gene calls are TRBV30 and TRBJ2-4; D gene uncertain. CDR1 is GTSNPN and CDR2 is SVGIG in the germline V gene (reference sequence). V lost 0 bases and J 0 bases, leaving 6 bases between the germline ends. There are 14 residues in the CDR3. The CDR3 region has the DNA TGTGCCTGGAGTGTGCCTATAGCCAAAAACATTCAGTACTTC. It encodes CAWSVPIAKNIQYF.

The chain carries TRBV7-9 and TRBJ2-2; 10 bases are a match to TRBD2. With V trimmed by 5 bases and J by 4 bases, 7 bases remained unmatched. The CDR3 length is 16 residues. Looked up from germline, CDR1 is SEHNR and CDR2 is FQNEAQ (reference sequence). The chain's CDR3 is CASSLGLAASTGELFF. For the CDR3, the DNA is TGTGCCAGCAGCCTAGGACTAGCGGCCTCCACCGGGGAGCTGTTTTTT. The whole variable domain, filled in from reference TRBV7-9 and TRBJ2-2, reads DTGVSQNPRHKITKRGQNVTFRCDPISEHNRLYWYRQTLGQGPEFLTYFQNEAQLEKSRLLSDRFSAERPKGSFSTLEIQRTEQGDSAMYLCASSLGLAASTGELFFGEGSRLTVL.

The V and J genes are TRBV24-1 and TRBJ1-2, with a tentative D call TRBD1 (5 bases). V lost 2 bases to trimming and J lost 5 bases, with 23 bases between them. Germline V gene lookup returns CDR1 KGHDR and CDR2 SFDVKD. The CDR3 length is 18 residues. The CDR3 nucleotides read TGTGCCACCAGTGATTCCGGGACTCAGGATACGAGGCCTTATGGCTACACCTTC. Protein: CATSDSGTQDTRPYGYTF.

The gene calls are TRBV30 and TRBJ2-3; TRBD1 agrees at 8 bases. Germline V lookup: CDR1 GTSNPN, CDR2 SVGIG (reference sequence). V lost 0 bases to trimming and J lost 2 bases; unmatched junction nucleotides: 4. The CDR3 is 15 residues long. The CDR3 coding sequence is TGTGCCTGGAGTGTCGGACAGGGTTACACAGATACGCAGTATTTT. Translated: CAWSVGQGYTDTQYF.

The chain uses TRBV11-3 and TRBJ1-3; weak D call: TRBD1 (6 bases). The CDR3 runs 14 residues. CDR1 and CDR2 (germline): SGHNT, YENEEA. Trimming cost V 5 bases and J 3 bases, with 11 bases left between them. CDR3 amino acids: CASSHTGNGNTIYF. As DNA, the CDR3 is TGTGCCAGCAGCCACACAGGGAATGGAAACACCATATATTTT.

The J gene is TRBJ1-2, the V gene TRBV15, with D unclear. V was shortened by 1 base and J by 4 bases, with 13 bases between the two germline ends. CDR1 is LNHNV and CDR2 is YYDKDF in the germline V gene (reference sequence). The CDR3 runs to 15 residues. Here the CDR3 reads CATSRGEANSYGYTF. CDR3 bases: TGTGCCACCAGCAGAGGTGAAGCGAACTCCTATGGCTACACCTTC.

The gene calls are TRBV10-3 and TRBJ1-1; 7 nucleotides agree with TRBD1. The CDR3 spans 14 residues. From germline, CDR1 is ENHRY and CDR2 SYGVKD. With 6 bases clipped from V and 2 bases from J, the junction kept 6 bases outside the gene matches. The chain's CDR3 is CAIRRTGLNTEAFF. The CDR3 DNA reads TGTGCCATCAGGAGGACAGGACTTAACACTGAAGCTTTCTTT.

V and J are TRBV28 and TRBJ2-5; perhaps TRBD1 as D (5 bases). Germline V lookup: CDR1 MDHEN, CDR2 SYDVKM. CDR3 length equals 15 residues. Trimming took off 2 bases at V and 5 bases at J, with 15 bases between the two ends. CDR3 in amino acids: CASSLPGRPGETQYF. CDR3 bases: TGTGCCAGCAGTTTACCCGGGCGTCCAGGGGAGACCCAGTACTTC.